This is a list of T cell receptor beta chains from one sample in a study of OX40 agonist ivuxolimab in advanced cancers. Some clones are missing from TCRdb's copy, which holds only in-frame ones; the method was immunoSEQ multiplex PCR. The table lists roughly 48,000 clones, about four fifths of them singletons. Sequenced here: CD4+ or CD8+ T cells sorted from blood, sampled in a trial of the OX40 agonist ivuxolimab. These receptors were collected from an adult with an advanced solid tumor such as melanoma, head and neck, liver or kidney cancer. CDR3s include the opening cysteine and the closing phenylalanine or tryptophan. The order of the fields is V gene, CDR3 protein.

TRBV6-1 CASSGAAGEKLFF
TRBV28 CASSLGGPGSYTF
TRBV7-8 CASSLNGARGTEAFF
TRBV27 CASSLGRNTEAFF
TRBV9 CASSDKPGSGKNSYNEQFF
TRBV5-1 CASSLDGTNKDTQYF
TRBV15 CATSKVLGQNTEAFF
TRBV14 CANYRDSQYF
TRBV5-1 CASSLGPPITEQYF
TRBV7-8 CASSLPHSGDSTF
TRBV25-1 CASRPPGQGVINTGELFF
TRBV7-2 CASSLLGGPGSPLHF
TRBV27 CASNQGRRVENTIYF
TRBV30 CAWRPSGEGGELFF
TRBV5-5 CASSYRLAGGPGDTQYF
TRBV19 CASSGTGGRGTQYF
TRBV10-3 CAISESIGNQPQHF
TRBV18 CASSPSTGPYEQYF
TRBV9 CASSVGGVNTGELFF
TRBV7-6 CASSEDRASGNTIYF
TRBV5-3 CARSLAGKCLTGCDQPQHF
TRBV21-1 CASSKGGSSYEQYF